The clone carrying this T cell receptor beta chain was picked up a small number of times. Its specificity is not known. The junction and the germline gene differ at one end; a read error may be behind it. General observations from the study: Greatest tumor Treg TCR overlap was with tumor naive CD4+ cells. Tumor memory CD4+ T cell TCR gene usage clustered with blood and lymph node memory CD4+ cells and lymph node naive CD4+ cells. Larger-cohort validation covered only one TCR beta V-J rearrangement.

Germline V gives CDR1 SGHRS, CDR2 YFSETQ. The CDR3 extends over 16 amino acids. Cells sorted as Tregs were CD4+, CD25+ and CD127-/low. After constant-region reverse-primer amplification, full-length variable regions underwent semi-nested PCR with Nested Universal Primer A. TCRdb recomputed calls from the 5' RACE reads with MiXCR, one row per CDR3 protein. The profile shows roughly 42,000 distinct CDR3 sequences, 22% of them singletons. The sequenced sample was Tregs sorted from blood. V usage is TRBV5-1 and J usage is TRBJ2-3; 8 nucleotides line up with TRBD1. The TCR comes from a female donor with breast cancer. CDR3 loop: CSSNRDRKSLTDTQYF. CDR3 DNA: TGCTCCAGCAACCGGGACAGGAAGAGCCTCACAGATACGCAGTATTTT.